This entry lists 12 T cell receptor beta chains sequenced from one sample in a study of cytomegalovirus exposure and HLA in healthy donors. The PCR employed 60 Vbeta primers together with 13 Jbeta primers. Clones were sequenced by immunoSEQ multiplex PCR, and TCRdb holds only the in-frame ones, with some missing. The sample holds roughly 100,000 clones, roughly 80% seen once. What was sequenced was PBMCs. The receptors were gathered from a man over 45 in good health and CMV-seropositive.

The chain uses TRBV11-2 and TRBJ2-3; perhaps TRBD1 as D (5 bases). V was shortened by 7 bases and J by 5 bases, with 22 bases between the two germline ends. The CDR3 totals 16 residues. The germline V gene encodes CDR1 SGHAT and CDR2 FQNNGV. CDR3 nucleotide sequence: TGTGCCAGCACTCATCACGCCCAGGGTTCGGGAGATACGCAGTATTTT. This encodes CASTHHAQGSGDTQYF.

V gene TRBV7-7 combines with J gene TRBJ1-4; a possible D gene is TRBD1 (6 bases). The V gene lost 1 base and the J gene lost 8 bases, with 14 bases spanning the gap. CDR3 length equals 15 residues. The germline CDR1 and CDR2 sequences are SSHAT and FNYEAQ (reference sequence). The CDR3 coding sequence is TGTGCCAGCAGCTTAGGTTTGGGGGCTGAGGAAAAACTGTTTTTT. As protein: CASSLGLGAEEKLFF.

V and J are TRBV6-5 and TRBJ1-1; perhaps TRBD1 as D (6 bases). The V and J ends lost 6 bases and 6 bases respectively, with 20 bases between them. The CDR3 is 15 amino acids. Germline CDR1 reads MNHEY; CDR2 reads SVGAGI. DNA of the CDR3: TGTGCCAGCAGCCCGTTCCAGGGGTATATCGCTGAAGCTTTCTTT. Protein sequence: CASSPFQGYIAEAFF.

V and J are TRBV7-3 and TRBJ2-1, with D maybe TRBD1 (6 bases). CDR3 length equals 14 residues. CDR1 is SGHTA and CDR2 is FQGTGA in the germline V gene. The V end was cut by 7 bases, the J end by 3 bases, with 13 bases between. This chain's CDR3 is CASTPNRDYNEQFF. CDR3 nucleotides: TGTGCCAGCACTCCAAACAGGGACTACAATGAGCAGTTCTTC.

This clone turned up a few times. This chain links TRBV10-2 with TRBJ2-3, with 9 bases that match TRBD2. The germline CDR1 and CDR2 sequences are WSHSY and SAAADI. Trimming at V came to 6 bases and at J to 3 bases, leaving 1 base not matched to a gene. The CDR3 totals 13 residues. CDR3 sequence reads: CASRTSGTDTQYF. The CDR3 bases are TGCGCCAGCAGGACTAGCGGTACAGATACGCAGTATTTT.

V and J are TRBV10-3 and TRBJ2-1, with 7 positions matching TRBD2. The CDR3 spans 15 residues. Germline trimming cut 2 bases from V and 5 bases from J; bases unmatched to any gene: 6. CDR1 ENHRY and CDR2 SYGVKD come from the germline V gene. This chain's CDR3 is CAISELMGLNNEQFF. As DNA, the CDR3 is TGTGCCATCAGTGAGCTGATGGGACTAAACAATGAGCAGTTCTTC.

The CDR3 loop is CASSLEQGIYEQYF. The DNA of the CDR3 is TGTGCCAGCAGCTTAGAACAGGGGATCTACGAGCAGTACTTC. The chain recombines TRBV7-2 with TRBJ2-7; 7 nucleotides line up with TRBD1. Germline V gives CDR1 SGHTA, CDR2 FQGNSA. CDR3 length: 14 amino acids. V lost 1 base and J lost 3; bases outside the gene matches: 3.

The chain employs TRBV7-6 and TRBJ1-6; D gene unclear. The CDR3 is 15 residues long. Germline CDR1 reads SGHVS; CDR2 reads FNYEAQ. V was clipped by 3 bases and J by 8 bases, with 14 bases between them. CDR3 coding DNA: TGTGCCAGCAGCTTGGCGGGTTTGCAGGATTCACCCCTCCACTTT. Its translation: CASSLAGLQDSPLHF.

A word on this clone: Relative to the germline gene, one junction end is altered; a read error may explain this. The rearrangement uses TRBV7-9 and TRBJ1-4, with D maybe TRBD1 (6 bases). The CDR3 runs to 17 residues. Germline V CDR1 and CDR2: SEHNR, FQNEAQ (reference sequence). CDR3 in DNA: TGTTCCAGCAGCTTAGGTGTCGATTGGCAGGGGAACGAAAAACTGTTTTTT. This codes for CSSSLGVDWQGNEKLFF. The whole variable domain, remainder taken from reference TRBV7-9 and TRBJ1-4, is DTGVSQNPRHKITKRGQNVTFRCDPISEHNRLYWYRQTLGQGPEFLTYFQNEAQLEKSRLLSDRFSAERPKGSFSTLEIQRTEQGDSAMYLCSSSLGVDWQGNEKLFFGSGTQLSVL.

The chain carries TRBV9 and TRBJ2-2, with D perhaps TRBD2 (5 bases). Trimming shortened V by 4 bases and J by 0 bases, and 10 bases separated the two germline ends. The CDR3 length is 15 residues. Germline loops: CDR1 SGDLS, CDR2 YYNGEE. CDR3 protein: CASSPPGSNTGELFF. The CDR3 DNA sequence: TGTGCCAGCAGCCCCCCGGGATCGAACACCGGGGAGCTGTTTTTT.

The chain couples TRBV27 to TRBJ2-5; D remains ambiguous. From germline, CDR1 is MNHEY and CDR2 SMNVEV (reference sequence). Between the trimmed V and J ends, which lost 3 bases and 5 bases, there was a span of 10 bases. The CDR3 length is 13 residues. The CDR3 DNA sequence: TGTGCCAGCAGTTTCCTAGGTGTCGAGACCCAGTACTTC. Translating gives CASSFLGVETQYF.

CDR3 in amino acids: CASSDRDYGYTF. The CDR3 coding sequence is TGTGCTAGTAGCGACAGGGACTATGGCTACACCTTC. The rearrangement links TRBV12-5 to TRBJ1-2, with TRBD1 identical over 7 bases. After removal of 8 bases from V and 3 bases from J, the junction contained 3 bases not matched to a gene. This CDR3 has 12 amino acids. Germline V CDR1 and CDR2: LGHNT, FRNRAP.